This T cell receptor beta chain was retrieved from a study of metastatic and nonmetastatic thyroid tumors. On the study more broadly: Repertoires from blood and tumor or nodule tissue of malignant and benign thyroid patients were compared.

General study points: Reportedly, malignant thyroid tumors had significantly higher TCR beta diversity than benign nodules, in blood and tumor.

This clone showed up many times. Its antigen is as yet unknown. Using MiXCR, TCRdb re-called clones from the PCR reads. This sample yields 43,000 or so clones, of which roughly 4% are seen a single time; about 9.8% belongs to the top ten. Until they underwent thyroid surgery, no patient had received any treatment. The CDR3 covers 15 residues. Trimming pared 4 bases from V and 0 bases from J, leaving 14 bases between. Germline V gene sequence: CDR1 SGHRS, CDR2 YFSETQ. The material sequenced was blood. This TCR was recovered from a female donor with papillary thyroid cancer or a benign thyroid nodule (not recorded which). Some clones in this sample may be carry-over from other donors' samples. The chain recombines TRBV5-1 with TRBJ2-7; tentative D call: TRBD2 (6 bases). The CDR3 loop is CASSRSWGVSYEQYF. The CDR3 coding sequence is TGCGCCAGCAGCCGCTCATGGGGGGTCTCCTACGAGCAGTACTTC. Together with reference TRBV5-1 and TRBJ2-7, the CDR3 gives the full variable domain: KAGVTQTPRYLIKTRGQQVTLSCSPISGHRSVSWYQQTPGQGLQFLFEYFSETQRNKGNFPGRFSGRQFSNSRSEMNVSTLELGDSALYLCASSRSWGVSYEQYFGPGTRLTVT.